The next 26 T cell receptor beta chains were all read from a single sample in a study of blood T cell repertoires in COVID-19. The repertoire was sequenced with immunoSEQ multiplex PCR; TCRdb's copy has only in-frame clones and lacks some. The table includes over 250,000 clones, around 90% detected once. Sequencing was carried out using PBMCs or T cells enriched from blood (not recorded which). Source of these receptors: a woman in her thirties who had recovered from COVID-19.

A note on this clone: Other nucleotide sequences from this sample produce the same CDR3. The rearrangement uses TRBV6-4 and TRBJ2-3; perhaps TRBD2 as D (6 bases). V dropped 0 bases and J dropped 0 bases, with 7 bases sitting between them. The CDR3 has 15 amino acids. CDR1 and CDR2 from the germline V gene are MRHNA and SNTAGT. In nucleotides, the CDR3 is TGTGCCAGCAGTGACTCGGCGGGGAGCACAGATACGCAGTATTTT. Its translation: CASSDSAGSTDTQYF.

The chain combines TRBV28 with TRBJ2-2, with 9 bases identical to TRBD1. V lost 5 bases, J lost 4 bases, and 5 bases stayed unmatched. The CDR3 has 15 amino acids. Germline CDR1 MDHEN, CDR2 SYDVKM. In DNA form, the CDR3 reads TGTGCCAGCAGTCCCGACAGGGGGATCACCGGGGAGCTGTTTTTT. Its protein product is CASSPDRGITGELFF.

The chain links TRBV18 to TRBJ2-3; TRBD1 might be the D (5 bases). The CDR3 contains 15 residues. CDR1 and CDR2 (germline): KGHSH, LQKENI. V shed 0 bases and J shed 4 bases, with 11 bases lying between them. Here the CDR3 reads CASSPPSRVSDTQYF. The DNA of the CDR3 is TGTGCCAGCTCACCACCGAGCAGGGTTTCAGATACGCAGTATTTT. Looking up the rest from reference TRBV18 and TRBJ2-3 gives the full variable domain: NAGVMQNPRHLVRRRGQEARLRCSPMKGHSHVYWYRQLPEEGLKFMVYLQKENIIDESGMPKERFSAEFPKEGPSILRIQQVVRGDSAAYFCASSPPSRVSDTQYFGPGTRLTVL.

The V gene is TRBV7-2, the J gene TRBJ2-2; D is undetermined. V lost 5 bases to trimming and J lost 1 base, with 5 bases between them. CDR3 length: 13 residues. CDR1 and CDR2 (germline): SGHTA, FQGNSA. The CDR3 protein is CASSPMNTGELFF. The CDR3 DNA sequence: TGTGCCAGCAGCCCCATGAACACCGGGGAGCTGTTTTTT.

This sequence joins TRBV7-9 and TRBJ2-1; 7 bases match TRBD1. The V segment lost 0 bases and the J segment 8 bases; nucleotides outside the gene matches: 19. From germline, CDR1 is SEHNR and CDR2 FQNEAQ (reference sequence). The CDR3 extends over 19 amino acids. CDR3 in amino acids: CASSLALLRGPIQGHEQFF. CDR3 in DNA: TGTGCCAGCAGCTTAGCGTTACTAAGGGGACCGATACAGGGGCATGAGCAGTTCTTC.

The CDR3 DNA reads TGTGCCAGCAGCTTGGGGGGATCCGGAAACACCATATATTTT. Its protein product is CASSLGGSGNTIYF. The V call is TRBV7-8, the J call TRBJ1-3; weak D call: TRBD1 (5 bases). The V gene lost 3 bases and the J gene lost 4 bases, with 10 bases spanning the gap. The CDR3 runs to 14 residues. Germline V CDR1 and CDR2: SGHVS, FQNEAQ.

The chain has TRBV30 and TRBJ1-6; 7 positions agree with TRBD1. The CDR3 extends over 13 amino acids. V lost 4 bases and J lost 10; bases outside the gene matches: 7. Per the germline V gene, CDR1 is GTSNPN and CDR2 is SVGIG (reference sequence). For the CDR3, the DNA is TGTGCCTGGACTACAGGGGCGAGATCACCCCTCCACTTT. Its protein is CAWTTGARSPLHF.

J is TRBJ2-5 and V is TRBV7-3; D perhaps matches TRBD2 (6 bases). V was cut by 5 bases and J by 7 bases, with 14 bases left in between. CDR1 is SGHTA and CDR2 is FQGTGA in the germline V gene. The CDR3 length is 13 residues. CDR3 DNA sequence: TGTGCCAGCAGCCGGGACTTTAGGGGGACCCAGTACTTC. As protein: CASSRDFRGTQYF.

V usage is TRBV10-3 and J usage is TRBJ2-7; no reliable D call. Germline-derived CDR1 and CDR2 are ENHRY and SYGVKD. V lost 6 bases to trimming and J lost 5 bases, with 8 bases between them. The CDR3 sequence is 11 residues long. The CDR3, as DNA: TGTGCCATCAGCCAGATTGACGAGCAGTACTTC. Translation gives CAISQIDEQYF.

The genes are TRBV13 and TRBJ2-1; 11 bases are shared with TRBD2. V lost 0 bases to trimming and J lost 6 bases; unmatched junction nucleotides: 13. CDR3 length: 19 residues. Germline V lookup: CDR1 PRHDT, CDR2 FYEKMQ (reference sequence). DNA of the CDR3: TGTGCCAGCAGCTTAGGGCAACCCCGTAGCGGGAGGGCCTCCAATGAGCAGTTCTTC. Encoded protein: CASSLGQPRSGRASNEQFF.

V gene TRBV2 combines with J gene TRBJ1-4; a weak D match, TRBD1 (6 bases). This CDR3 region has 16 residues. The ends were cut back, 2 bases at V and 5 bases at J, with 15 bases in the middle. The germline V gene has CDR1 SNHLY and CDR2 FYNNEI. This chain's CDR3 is CASSELGGGPNEKLFF. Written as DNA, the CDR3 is TGTGCCAGCAGTGAATTGGGCGGGGGCCCGAATGAAAAACTGTTTTTT. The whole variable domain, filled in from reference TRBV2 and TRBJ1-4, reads EPEVTQTPSHQVTQMGQEVILRCVPISNHLYFYWYRQILGQKVEFLVSFYNNEISEKSEIFDDQFSVERPDGSNFTLKIRSTKLEDSAMYFCASSELGGGPNEKLFFGSGTQLSVL.

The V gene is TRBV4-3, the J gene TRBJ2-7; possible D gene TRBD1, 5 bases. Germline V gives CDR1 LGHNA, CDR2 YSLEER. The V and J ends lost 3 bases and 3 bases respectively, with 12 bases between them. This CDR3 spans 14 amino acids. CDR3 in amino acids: CASSQDMGFYEQYF. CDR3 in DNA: TGCGCCAGCAGCCAGGACATGGGTTTCTACGAGCAGTACTTC.

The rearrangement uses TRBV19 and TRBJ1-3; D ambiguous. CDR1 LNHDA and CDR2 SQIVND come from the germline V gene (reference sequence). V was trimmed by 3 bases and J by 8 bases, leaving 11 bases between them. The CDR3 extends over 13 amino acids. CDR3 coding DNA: TGTGCCAGTAGTATCGGGTTGGAGGACACCATATATTTT. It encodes CASSIGLEDTIYF.

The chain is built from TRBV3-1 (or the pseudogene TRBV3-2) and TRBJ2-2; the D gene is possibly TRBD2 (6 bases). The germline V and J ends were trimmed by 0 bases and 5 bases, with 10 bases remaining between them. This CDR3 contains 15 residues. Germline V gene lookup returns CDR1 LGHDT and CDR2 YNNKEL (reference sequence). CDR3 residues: CASSQELAVTGELFF. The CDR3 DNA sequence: TGTGCCAGCAGCCAAGAATTAGCGGTTACCGGGGAGCTGTTTTTT.

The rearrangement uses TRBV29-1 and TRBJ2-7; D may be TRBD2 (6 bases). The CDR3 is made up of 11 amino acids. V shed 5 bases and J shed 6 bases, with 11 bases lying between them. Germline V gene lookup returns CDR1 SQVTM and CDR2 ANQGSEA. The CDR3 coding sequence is TGCAGCGTTTCGGGGGTAGGCGAGCAGTACTTC. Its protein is CSVSGVGEQYF.

Here the CDR3 reads CASSQGASGPLYNEQFF. The CDR3 DNA reads as TGCGCCAGCAGCCAAGGGGCTAGCGGACCCCTTTACAATGAGCAGTTCTTC. The V and J genes are TRBV4-1 and TRBJ2-1, with 7 nucleotides matching TRBD2. In germline, CDR1 is MGHRA, CDR2 YSYEKL. The J segment lost 4 bases and the V segment lost 1 base, leaving 10 bases of the junction unmatched. The CDR3 runs to 17 residues.

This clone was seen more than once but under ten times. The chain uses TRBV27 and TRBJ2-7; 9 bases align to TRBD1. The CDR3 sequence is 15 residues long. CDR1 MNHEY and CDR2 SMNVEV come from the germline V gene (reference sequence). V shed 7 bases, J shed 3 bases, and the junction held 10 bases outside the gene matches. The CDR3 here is CASTNLGTGNYEQYF. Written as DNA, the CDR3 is TGTGCCAGCACCAACCTCGGGACAGGGAACTACGAGCAGTACTTC.

CDR3 in amino acids: CASSSARAGTGIYEQYF. The CDR3 DNA sequence: TGTGCCAGCAGCTCAGCCAGAGCCGGGACAGGGATCTACGAGCAGTACTTC. The V and J genes are TRBV7-3 and TRBJ2-7; TRBD1 aligns across 9 bases. Germline V gene data show CDR1 as SGHTA and CDR2 as FQGTGA. Unmatched junction bases numbered 13, after V lost 4 bases and J lost 3 bases. The CDR3 loop spans 17 amino acids.

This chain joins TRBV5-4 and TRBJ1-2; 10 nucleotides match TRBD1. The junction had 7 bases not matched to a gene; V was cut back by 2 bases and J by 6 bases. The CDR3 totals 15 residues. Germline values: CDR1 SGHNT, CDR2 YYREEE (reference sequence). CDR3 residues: CASSFTRQGANGYTF. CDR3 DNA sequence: TGTGCCAGCAGCTTCACCAGACAGGGGGCTAATGGCTACACCTTC.

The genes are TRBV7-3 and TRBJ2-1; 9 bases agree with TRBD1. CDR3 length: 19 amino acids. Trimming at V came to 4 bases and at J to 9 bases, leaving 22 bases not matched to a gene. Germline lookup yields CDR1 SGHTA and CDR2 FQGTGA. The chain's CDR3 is CASSSSDQGQGKKRGEQFF. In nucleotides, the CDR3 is TGTGCCAGCAGCTCAAGTGACCAAGGACAGGGGAAAAAACGGGGTGAGCAGTTCTTC.

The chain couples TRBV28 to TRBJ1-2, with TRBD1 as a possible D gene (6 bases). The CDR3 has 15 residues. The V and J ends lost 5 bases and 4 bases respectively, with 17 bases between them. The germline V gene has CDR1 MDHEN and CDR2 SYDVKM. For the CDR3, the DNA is TGTGCCAGCAGTCTCAGGACAGAAAAGGCCTATGGCTACACCTTC. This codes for CASSLRTEKAYGYTF.

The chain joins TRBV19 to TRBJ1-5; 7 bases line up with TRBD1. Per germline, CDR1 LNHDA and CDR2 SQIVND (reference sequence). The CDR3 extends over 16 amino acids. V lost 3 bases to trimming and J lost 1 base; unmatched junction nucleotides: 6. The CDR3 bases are TGTGCCAGTAGTATTCAGCTGACAGGGAGCAATCAGCCCCAGCATTTT. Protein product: CASSIQLTGSNQPQHF.

The CDR3 DNA reads as TGTGCCAGCAGTTACACTATAAGAGGCTACCAAGAGACCCAGTACTTC. This gives the protein CASSYTIRGYQETQYF. The chain links TRBV6-5 to TRBJ2-5; unclear D gene. V was cut by 2 bases and J by 0 bases, with 13 bases left in between. Germline V gene data show CDR1 as MNHEY and CDR2 as SVGAGI. This CDR3 spans 16 amino acids.

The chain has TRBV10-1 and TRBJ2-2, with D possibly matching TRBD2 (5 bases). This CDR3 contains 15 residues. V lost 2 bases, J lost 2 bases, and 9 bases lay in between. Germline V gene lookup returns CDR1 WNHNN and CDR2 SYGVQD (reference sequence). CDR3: CASSEHGVNTGELFF. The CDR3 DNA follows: TGCGCCAGCAGTGAGCACGGGGTTAACACCGGGGAGCTGTTTTTT.

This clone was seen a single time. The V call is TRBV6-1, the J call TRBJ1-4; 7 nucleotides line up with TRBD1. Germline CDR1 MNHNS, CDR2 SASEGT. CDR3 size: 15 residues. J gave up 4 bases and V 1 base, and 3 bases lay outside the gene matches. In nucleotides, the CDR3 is TGTGCCAGCAGTGAAGGGACAGGATATAATGAAAAACTGTTTTTT. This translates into CASSEGTGYNEKLFF.

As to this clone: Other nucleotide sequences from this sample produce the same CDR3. The CDR3: CASSYRLAEQETQYF. CDR3 DNA sequence: TGTGCCAGCAGTTACCGACTAGCGGAGCAAGAGACCCAGTACTTC. The genes are TRBV6-5 and TRBJ2-5; 9 bases map to TRBD2. This CDR3 spans 15 amino acids. Per the germline V gene, CDR1 is MNHEY and CDR2 is SVGAGI. V was clipped by 2 bases and J by 2 bases; unmatched bases: 3.